This T cell receptor (beta chain) originates from a study of post-analysis software for immune sequencing data. Study findings and constraints: TRBV5-6, TRBV5-1 and TRBV20-1 belonged to a set of a handful of TRBV segments that were more frequent in patients than controls.

Presence of unique molecular identifiers characterized the TCR beta cDNA libraries. TCRdb itself ran the PCR reads through MiXCR, one entry per CDR3 protein. This table has 820,000 or so distinct CDR3 sequences, approximately 53% appearing once. The CDR3 is 13 amino acids. Deletions cut 7 bases from V and 8 bases from J, with 14 bases between. Germline CDR1 is LNHDA and CDR2 is SQIVND (reference sequence). In its sample, this clonotype was seen a few times. What it binds is not known. The material sequenced was blood. The source of this sequence is a girl aged 10-17 years with multiple sclerosis. This sequence joins TRBV19 and TRBJ1-4; a possible D gene is TRBD1 (5 bases). The CDR3 reads CASTRRRDEKLFF. In DNA form, the CDR3 reads TGTGCCAGTACCCGACGAAGGGACGAAAAACTGTTTTTT.